This TCR beta chain was identified during a study of T-cell reconstitution after alpha-beta-depleted transplantation in children. This clonotype was counted only a few times. Its target is not known. Library preparation (for TCRbeta) was performed with unique molecular identifiers. In TCRdb, the PCR reads were re-called with MiXCR into one record per CDR3 protein. The sample has 750,000 to 950,000 distinct CDR3 sequences, 16% seen once. Study-level points and caveats: It was newly produced T cells that mostly accounted for T-cell counts and diversity one year after transplant. Two months or so post-transplant, alpha-beta T cells reportedly derived from several hundred expanded graft clones.

With 7 bases clipped from V and 2 bases from J, the junction kept 1 base outside the gene matches. The CDR3 is 12 amino acids. Germline CDR1 and CDR2: SQVTM and ANQGSEA. The sequence was obtained from a male patient between 10 and 17 years old who had a stem cell transplant for acute lymphoblastic leukemia, so the T cells may come from the graft donor. This material consisted of PBMCs, mostly from graft donor cells, taken 360 days after TCRalphabeta/CD19-depleted stem cell transplant. The V call is TRBV29-1, the J call TRBJ2-7; 11 positions match TRBD2. CDR3 amino acids: CSGLAGPYEQYF. CDR3 coding DNA: TGCAGCGGACTAGCGGGACCCTACGAGCAGTACTTC.